The rows below give T cell receptor beta chains drawn from one sample of a study of cytomegalovirus exposure and HLA in healthy donors. This table comes from immunoSEQ multiplex PCR, and its TCRdb copy is limited to in-frame clones, with some not included. The profile shows some 160,000 clones, roughly 72% of them singletons. Sequenced: PBMCs. These receptors were obtained from a man in his forties or fifties in good health and CMV-seronegative. Both conserved end residues are part of each CDR3. D genes are given only for firm matches. Clone size is shown for a subset of rows, as once, few, many or a class of expanded clone.

TRBJ2-3 | NA | TRBD2 | TRBV7-2 | CASSPGLAGADTQYF | TGTGCCAGCAGCCCGGGACTAGCGGGAGCAGATACGCAGTATTTT
TRBJ1-1 | NA | NA | TRBV6-1 | CASRYMNTEAFF | TGTGCCAGCAGGTACATGAACACTGAAGCTTTCTTT
TRBJ1-2 | NA | TRBD1 | TRBV4-1 | CASSFGQGASDYGYTF | TGCGCCAGCAGCTTCGGACAGGGGGCGTCTGACTATGGCTACACCTTC
TRBJ2-1 | NA | TRBD2 | TRBV2 | CASRLKASGHNEQFF | TGTGCCAGCAGACTAAAGGCTAGCGGCCACAATGAGCAGTTCTTC
TRBJ2-1 | NA | NA | TRBV7-9 | CASSQRGGNNEQFF | TGTGCCAGCAGCCAAAGGGGGGGGAACAATGAGCAGTTCTTC
TRBJ2-2 | NA | NA | TRBV14 | CASVKGTHTGELFF | TGTGCCAGTGTTAAAGGGACTCACACCGGGGAGCTGTTTTTT
TRBJ2-2 | NA | NA | TRBV9 | CASSPSWVARSNTGELFF | TGTGCCAGCAGCCCAAGTTGGGTAGCTCGCTCGAACACCGGGGAGCTGTTTTTT
TRBJ1-5 | NA | TRBD1 | TRBV27 | CVSSVYGQGYQPQHF | TGTGTCAGCAGTGTATACGGACAGGGGTACCAGCCCCAGCATTTT
TRBJ2-1 | NA | TRBD1 | TRBV5-1 | CASRTGGSGEQFF | TGCGCCAGCAGGACAGGGGGGTCTGGTGAGCAGTTCTTC
TRBJ2-1 | NA | NA | TRBV13 | CASSTGLYEQFF | TGTGCCAGCAGCACGGGACTCTATGAGCAGTTCTTC
TRBJ2-7 | NA | TRBD2 | TRBV6-5 | CASSYGLAGEQYF | TGTGCCAGCAGTTACGGACTAGCAGGCGAGCAGTACTTC
TRBJ2-3 | NA | TRBD1 | TRBV15 | CATRVGQRTDTQYF | TGTGCCACCAGAGTGGGACAGCGCACAGATACGCAGTATTTT
TRBJ1-1 | NA | NA | TRBV11-3 | CASSLRGGTEAFF | TGTGCCAGCAGCCTAAGAGGGGGCACTGAAGCTTTCTTT
TRBJ2-4 | NA | NA | TRBV4-2 | CASSQPGTKNIQYF | TGTGCCAGCAGCCAGCCGGGAACCAAAAACATTCAGTACTTC
TRBJ1-1 | NA | TRBD1 | TRBV7-2 | CASSLGQGRAEAFF | TGTGCCAGCAGCTTAGGACAGGGGCGAGCTGAAGCTTTCTTT
TRBJ1-2 | NA | NA | TRBV4-1 | CASSQVQGYGYTF | TGCGCCAGCAGCCAAGTCCAGGGGTATGGCTACACCTTC
TRBJ1-4 | NA | NA | TRBV5-4 | CASSSWGGRPNEKLFF | TGTGCCAGCAGCTCCTGGGGGGGCAGACCGAATGAAAAACTGTTTTTT
TRBJ2-7 | once | TRBD1 | TRBV10-1 | CASRPGQGYEQYF | TGCGCCAGCAGGCCGGGACAGGGTTACGAGCAGTACTTC
TRBJ2-6 | NA | NA | TRBV5-1 | CATRGSGANVLTF | TGCGCCACCCGTGGGAGTGGGGCCAACGTCCTGACTTTC
TRBJ2-1 | NA | NA | TRBV28 | CASSSHLANAYNEQFF | TGTGCCAGCAGTTCCCACCTAGCGAATGCCTACAATGAGCAGTTCTTC
TRBJ1-4 | few | NA | TRBV27 | CASSSRVVLGRANEKLFF | TGTGCCAGCAGTTCCCGGGTTGTCCTCGGGAGAGCTAATGAAAAACTGTTTTTT
TRBJ2-6 | NA | NA | TRBV28 | CASSFRTAGANVLTF | TGTGCCAGCAGTTTTAGGACTGCTGGGGCCAACGTCCTGACTTTC